This T cell receptor (beta chain) was found in a study of Ad26.COV2.S vaccination and SARS-CoV-2 variants. Treatment given: roughly 19 received Ad26.COV2.S at low or high dose, single or two shots; 5 received placebo; per-sample allocation not given. The investigators took samples on day 63 after the first vaccine or placebo injection. Profiling relied on immunoSEQ multiplex PCR, and the TCRdb table lists in-frame clones only, not all of them. Among under 600,000 clones listed, about 88% were seen once. Germline values: CDR1 MNHEY, CDR2 SMNVEV (reference sequence). The CDR3 runs to 18 residues. V lost 7 bases to trimming and J lost 4 bases; unmatched junction nucleotides: 16. A single count supports this clone.

The source material was peripheral blood, sampled in a trial of Ad26.COV2.S vaccine versus placebo. The chain uses TRBV27 and TRBJ2-2; 9 positions match TRBD1. The source of this sequence is a person between 18 and 65 years old who received the Ad26.COV2.S COVID-19 vaccine or a placebo. CDR3 nucleotide sequence: TGTGCCAGCACTCTACTTCGCGGGACAGGGACTCCCACCGGGGAGCTGTTTTTT. This gives the protein CASTLLRGTGTPTGELFF.